What follows are 21 T cell receptor beta chains derived from one specimen sequenced in a study of glioma-infiltrating T cells after dendritic cell vaccination listed by TCRdb under 2016. The method was the immunoSEQ multiplex PCR assay. What TCRdb holds here is the immuneACCESS table cut down to in-frame rearrangements. Part of the clones is not present; checked against another copy, under half of the missing clones reflect an unresolved V gene, and the others are unexplained. The sample records tens of thousands of clones, almost 85% of which are singletons. Of the sample, 2.1% falls within the top ten clones. The sequences come from blood, collected before dendritic cell vaccination. These receptors came from a human donor with glioblastoma.

The chain joins TRBV6-4 to TRBJ1-2, with 8 bases identical to TRBD1. The germline CDR1 and CDR2 sequences are MRHNA and SNTAGT. The CDR3 is 13 amino acids. The J segment lost 8 bases and the V segment lost 4 bases, leaving 6 bases of the junction unmatched. CDR3 DNA sequence: TGTGCCAGCAGTGCGACAGGGGTAGGAGGCTACACCTTC. Translation gives CASSATGVGGYTF.

The chain has TRBV6-1 and TRBJ1-2; 9 bases are a match to TRBD1. The CDR3 has 12 residues. Germline V CDR1 and CDR2: MNHNS, SASEGT. With V trimmed by 11 bases and J by 6 bases, 7 bases remained unmatched. The CDR3 DNA follows: TGTGCCGGCACGGGACAGGGTCATGGCTACACCTTC. Translation gives CAGTGQGHGYTF.

This clone was observed a handful of times. The chain joins TRBV19 to TRBJ1-4; D remains ambiguous. The CDR3 length is 14 residues. CDR1 and CDR2 (germline): LNHDA, SQIVND (reference sequence). Between the trimmed V and J ends, which lost 6 bases and 0 bases, there was a span of 8 bases. The CDR3 region has the DNA TGTGCCAGTAGCCACACCGCAACTAATGAAAAACTGTTTTTT. Protein sequence: CASSHTATNEKLFF.

The rearrangement uses TRBV28 and TRBJ2-5, with TRBD1 as a possible D gene (6 bases). The V gene's germline CDR1 is MDHEN and CDR2 SYDVKM. The V end was cut by 2 bases, the J end by 5 bases, with 12 bases between. CDR3 length: 14 residues. This chain's CDR3 is CASSLRQGSETQYF. The CDR3 coding sequence is TGTGCCAGCAGTTTACGGCAGGGGAGTGAGACCCAGTACTTC.

This rearrangement joins TRBV19 to TRBJ1-5; possible D gene TRBD1, 6 bases. This CDR3 has 15 amino acids. CDR1 LNHDA and CDR2 SQIVND come from the germline V gene (reference sequence). With 7 bases removed from V and 2 bases from J, the gap between germline ends came to 15 bases. CDR3 DNA: TGTGCCAGTACCCTATCTAGGACAGGCAATCAGCCCCAGCATTTT. Translated, it gives CASTLSRTGNQPQHF.

The CDR3 protein is CASGLIGQGFPTGELFF. The CDR3 nucleotides read TGTGCTAGTGGTTTGATCGGACAGGGGTTCCCCACCGGGGAGCTGTTTTTT. This chain connects TRBV12-5 to TRBJ2-2; 9 nucleotides align to TRBD1. V trimming: 2 bases; J trimming: 4 bases; junction bases outside the gene matches: 8. CDR3 size: 17 residues. Germline V gene data show CDR1 as LGHNT and CDR2 as FRNRAP.

The chain employs TRBV4-1 and TRBJ2-5; 7 bases are a match to TRBD1. This CDR3 is built from 15 residues. V lost 3 bases and J lost 0; bases outside the gene matches: 4. The germline gives CDR1 MGHRA, CDR2 YSYEKL. The CDR3 nucleotides are TGCGCCAGCAGCCATAACGACAGGGACCAAGAGACCCAGTACTTC. Its translation: CASSHNDRDQETQYF.

CDR3 DNA: TGTGCCAGCAGCATAGACAGGGGAAGCTCCTACGAGCAGTACGTC. Its protein is CASSIDRGSSYEQYV. The chain links TRBV11-2 to TRBJ2-7; TRBD1 matches at 8 bases. The CDR3 sequence is 15 residues long. CDR1 and CDR2 (germline): SGHAT, FQNNGV.

V and J are TRBV7-9 and TRBJ2-4, with 14 bases identical to TRBD2. There are 18 residues in the CDR3. CDR1 and CDR2 (germline): SEHNR, FQNEAQ (reference sequence). Unmatched junction bases numbered 10, after V lost 1 base and J lost 8 bases. For the CDR3, the DNA is TGTGCCAGCAGCTTAGGGCGGGGACTAGCGGGAGCGAAGGACATTCAGTACTTC. Translated: CASSLGRGLAGAKDIQYF.

This chain uses TRBV19 with TRBJ2-7; 9 nucleotides agree with TRBD2. The V gene end was trimmed by 7 bases and the J gene end by 0 bases; junction bases not matched to a gene: 4. This CDR3 is built from 14 residues. CDR1 LNHDA and CDR2 SQIVND come from the germline V gene (reference sequence). The CDR3 protein is CASTEREDSYEQYV. The CDR3 DNA reads TGTGCCAGTACGGAGCGGGAGGACTCCTACGAGCAGTACGTC.

The CDR3 coding sequence is TGTGCCAGCAGCAATACAGGGGCAGGAGATACGCAGTATTTT. Amino acid sequence: CASSNTGAGDTQYF. The chain recombines TRBV7-9 with TRBJ2-3; the match to TRBD1 covers 7 bases. This CDR3 has 14 residues. Germline V gene lookup returns CDR1 SEHNR and CDR2 FQNEAQ (reference sequence). Trimming took 5 bases from V and 5 from J; bases not matched to a gene: 7.

This clone was seen more than once but under ten times. The V and J genes are TRBV2 and TRBJ1-6, with D possibly TRBD1 on 6 matching bases. Deletions cut 4 bases from V and 10 bases from J, with 14 bases between. This CDR3 contains 14 residues. Germline V CDR1 and CDR2: SNHLY, FYNNEI. Written as DNA, the CDR3 is TGTGCCAGCAGTGGGCAGGGGTCGGAGTCACCCCTCCACTTT. Its translation is CASSGQGSESPLHF.

This chain connects TRBV5-1 to TRBJ1-5, with 11 bases aligning to TRBD1. Germline CDR1 is SGHRS and CDR2 is YFSETQ. The length of the CDR3 is 15 residues. V dropped 4 bases and J dropped 5; count of bases not matched to a gene: 5. The CDR3 protein is CASSLGQGAYQPQHF. CDR3 nucleotides: TGCGCCAGCAGCCTTGGACAGGGGGCATATCAGCCCCAGCATTTT. Full variable domain (outside the CDR3, taken from reference TRBV5-1 and TRBJ1-5): KAGVTQTPRYLIKTRGQQVTLSCSPISGHRSVSWYQQTPGQGLQFLFEYFSETQRNKGNFPGRFSGRQFSNSRSEMNVSTLELGDSALYLCASSLGQGAYQPQHFGDGTRLSIL.

The chain combines TRBV19 with TRBJ1-2, with TRBD1 identical over 11 bases. Trimming cost V 9 bases and J 8 bases; bases outside gene matches: 8. The germline CDR1 and CDR2 sequences are LNHDA and SQIVND (reference sequence). The CDR3 has 13 residues. The CDR3 DNA sequence: TGTGCCAGCGGAGGACAGGGGGCAGACGGCTACACCTTC. Its protein product is CASGGQGADGYTF.

This sequence joins TRBV5-1 and TRBJ2-7; the D gene is possibly TRBD1 (6 bases). Per germline, CDR1 SGHRS and CDR2 YFSETQ. The CDR3 is made up of 14 amino acids. V dropped 4 bases and J dropped 0 bases, with 11 bases sitting between them. Here the CDR3 DNA reads TGCGCCAGCAGCCCGGACAGTTTCTCCTACGAGCAGTACTTC. It encodes CASSPDSFSYEQYF.

The J gene is TRBJ1-6, the V gene TRBV5-1, with 11 bases lining up with TRBD1. The J segment lost 6 bases and the V segment lost 5 bases, leaving 4 bases of the junction unmatched. CDR3 length: 15 amino acids. Germline values: CDR1 SGHRS, CDR2 YFSETQ. CDR3 nucleotide sequence: TGCGCCAGCAGTCAAGGACAGGGGGCTAATTCACCCCTCCACTTT. This sequence encodes CASSQGQGANSPLHF. Looking up the rest from reference TRBV5-1 and TRBJ1-6 gives the full variable domain: KAGVTQTPRYLIKTRGQQVTLSCSPISGHRSVSWYQQTPGQGLQFLFEYFSETQRNKGNFPGRFSGRQFSNSRSEMNVSTLELGDSALYLCASSQGQGANSPLHFGNGTRLTVT.

The rearrangement links TRBV19 to TRBJ1-4, with D unresolved. CDR3 length equals 14 residues. The ends were cut back, 2 bases at V and 0 bases at J, with 4 bases in the middle. The germline CDR1 and CDR2 sequences are LNHDA and SQIVND (reference sequence). This chain's CDR3 is CASSIWPTNEKLFF. CDR3 in DNA: TGTGCCAGTAGTATATGGCCAACTAATGAAAAACTGTTTTTT.

This chain uses TRBV6-1 with TRBJ2-1; a possible D gene is TRBD1 (6 bases). Trimming cost V 3 bases and J 4 bases, with 13 bases left between them. Per germline, CDR1 MNHNS and CDR2 SASEGT. This CDR3 has 15 amino acids. The CDR3 DNA sequence: TGTGCCAGCAGTGACGGGACGAGGGGGTACAATGAGCAGTTCTTC. Translation: CASSDGTRGYNEQFF.

The chain is built from TRBV5-1 and TRBJ1-6; the match to TRBD1 covers 10 bases. The CDR3 sequence is 17 residues long. The junction had 10 bases not matched to a gene; V was cut back by 5 bases and J by 5 bases. Germline V gene lookup returns CDR1 SGHRS and CDR2 YFSETQ. The CDR3: CASSPRGGQGNNSPLHF. CDR3 sequence (DNA): TGCGCCAGCAGTCCCCGAGGGGGACAGGGGAATAATTCACCCCTCCACTTT.

The V and J genes are TRBV7-2 and TRBJ2-7, with D possibly matching TRBD2 (5 bases). Per germline, CDR1 SGHTA and CDR2 FQGNSA. This CDR3 contains 13 residues. Between the trimmed V and J ends, which lost 5 bases and 6 bases, there was a span of 14 bases. In DNA form, the CDR3 reads TGTGCCAGCAGCCCGGGGTTTCTGGGCGAGCAGTACTTC. This sequence encodes CASSPGFLGEQYF.

V is TRBV5-5 and J is TRBJ1-5, with D perhaps matching TRBD1 (5 bases). CDR3 size: 13 residues. Germline CDR1 and CDR2: SGHKS and YYEKEE (reference sequence). The V end was cut by 1 base, the J end by 5 bases, with 7 bases between. CDR3 in DNA: TGTGCCAGCAGCTTGTGGGGGGATCAGCCCCAGCATTTT. Protein product: CASSLWGDQPQHF.